One and the same sample provided the 15 T cell receptor beta chains below, sequenced in a study of control samples from healthy donors and cancer patients. TCRdb's table, derived via immunoSEQ multiplex PCR, lists solely in-frame clones and lacks some. The sample carries approximately 82,000 clones, 85% to 95% recorded once. Specimen: blood. The source is a woman between 18 and 29 years old in good health.

The chain recombines TRBV10-2 with TRBJ1-1; no firm D call. The CDR3 covers 13 residues. Germline CDR1 is WSHSY and CDR2 is SAAADI. The V and J ends lost 8 bases and 0 bases respectively, with 10 bases between them. CDR3: CASRLWMNTEAFF. As DNA, the CDR3 is TGCGCCAGCCGGTTGTGGATGAACACTGAAGCTTTCTTT.

This clone was found once. J is TRBJ1-3 and V is TRBV29-1; D is possibly TRBD1 (5 bases). The V gene's germline CDR1 is SQVTM and CDR2 ANQGSEA. The CDR3 length is 14 residues. Trimming stripped 5 bases from V and 0 bases from J, with 11 bases between. CDR3 residues: CSVYLQDSGNTIYF. The CDR3 DNA reads as TGCAGCGTTTATTTACAGGACTCTGGAAACACCATATATTTT.

The rearrangement joins TRBV7-2 to TRBJ2-3, with D unresolved. Trimming pared 2 bases from V and 5 bases from J, leaving 8 bases between. The CDR3 is made up of 13 amino acids. Per germline, CDR1 SGHTA and CDR2 FQGNSA. Here the CDR3 DNA reads TGTGCCAGCAGCTTAAAGCGTAGAGATACGCAGTATTTT. This gives the protein CASSLKRRDTQYF.

The V and J genes are TRBV9 and TRBJ1-3, with 8 bases identical to TRBD1. Trimming took 4 bases from V and 4 from J; bases not matched to a gene: 7. Germline V lookup: CDR1 SGDLS, CDR2 YYNGEE. This CDR3 is built from 15 residues. The CDR3 here is CASSPGGIGGNTIYF. The CDR3 DNA follows: TGTGCCAGCAGCCCAGGGGGCATTGGCGGAAACACCATATATTTT.

This sequence joins TRBV28 and TRBJ2-3, with D perhaps TRBD1 or TRBD2 (5 bases each). CDR3 length equals 13 residues. Germline V gene data show CDR1 as MDHEN and CDR2 as SYDVKM. V lost 7 bases, J lost 1 base, and 9 bases lay in between. The CDR3 loop reads CASTLGGTDTQYF. As DNA, the CDR3 is TGTGCCAGCACCTTGGGGGGCACAGATACGCAGTATTTT.

The J gene is TRBJ1-1, the V gene TRBV3-1 (or the pseudogene TRBV3-2); no definite D call. CDR1 and CDR2 from the germline V gene are LGHDT and YNNKEL (reference sequence). The V and J ends lost 4 bases and 0 bases respectively, with 9 bases between them. The CDR3 sequence is 14 residues long. The CDR3 is CASSRTIMNTEAFF. The CDR3 coding sequence is TGTGCCAGCAGCCGTACGATCATGAACACTGAAGCTTTCTTT.

The rearrangement links TRBV27 to TRBJ1-6; TRBD1 might be the D (6 bases). The V and J ends lost 4 bases and 4 bases respectively, with 23 bases between them. The CDR3 totals 19 residues. Germline CDR1 MNHEY, CDR2 SMNVEV (reference sequence). The CDR3, as DNA: TGTGCCAGCAGTTCCGACAGGCTCCGCACGGGCTTATATAATTCACCCCTCCACTTT. Residues: CASSSDRLRTGLYNSPLHF.

This chain connects TRBV29-1 to TRBJ1-1; TRBD1 matches 10 bases. The CDR3 runs to 14 residues. Per germline, CDR1 SQVTM and CDR2 ANQGSEA. V lost 7 bases to trimming and J lost 1 base; unmatched junction nucleotides: 6. The CDR3 sequence is CSAARTGGNTEAFF. The CDR3 nucleotides are TGCAGCGCCGCCCGGACAGGGGGGAACACTGAAGCTTTCTTT. Supplemented by reference TRBV29-1 and TRBJ1-1, the full variable domain reads SAVISQKPSRDICQRGTSLTIQCQVDSQVTMMFWYRQQPGQSLTLIATANQGSEATYESGFVIDKFPISRPNLTFSTLTVSNMSPEDSSIYLCSAARTGGNTEAFFGQGTRLTVV.

V is TRBV19 and J is TRBJ1-5; TRBD1 is a possible D gene (6 bases). Trimming stripped 6 bases from V and 5 bases from J, with 11 bases between. This CDR3 comprises 13 residues. Germline V lookup: CDR1 LNHDA, CDR2 SQIVND (reference sequence). The CDR3 here is CASSQNRDQPQHF. DNA of the CDR3: TGTGCCAGTAGCCAAAACAGGGATCAGCCCCAGCATTTT.

The chain links TRBV28 to TRBJ1-2; D might be TRBD1 (5 bases). Germline lookup yields CDR1 MDHEN and CDR2 SYDVKM. CDR3 length equals 13 residues. The germline V and J ends were trimmed by 2 bases and 4 bases, with 8 bases remaining between them. CDR3 region: CASSLGTPYGYTF. The CDR3 DNA sequence: TGTGCCAGCAGTTTAGGGACTCCCTATGGCTACACCTTC.

CDR3: CASSQFLQGGTGELFF. In DNA form, the CDR3 reads TGCGCCAGCAGCCAATTCTTACAGGGAGGGACCGGGGAGCTGTTTTTT. The rearrangement joins TRBV4-3 to TRBJ2-2, with TRBD2 as a possible D gene (7 bases). Trimming pared 2 bases from V and 5 bases from J, leaving 15 bases between. From germline, CDR1 is LGHNA and CDR2 YSLEER. CDR3 length equals 16 residues.

The V and J genes are TRBV5-1 and TRBJ2-7, with unresolved D. V shed 6 bases and J shed 2 bases, with 15 bases lying between them. Germline loops: CDR1 SGHRS, CDR2 YFSETQ. This CDR3 is 14 amino acids long. Here the CDR3 reads CASKSPTKTYEQYF. CDR3 nucleotide sequence: TGCGCCAGCAAATCTCCGACGAAAACCTACGAGCAGTACTTC.

This clone was observed once. The chain uses TRBV28 and TRBJ2-1, with a possible D match to TRBD2 (5 bases). Trimming took 8 bases from V and 12 from J, leaving 23 bases between them. CDR1 MDHEN and CDR2 SYDVKM come from the germline V gene. The CDR3 is 14 amino acids. Here the CDR3 reads CASFAGLHSVGQFF. CDR3 DNA sequence: TGTGCCAGCTTCGCGGGTCTCCATTCGGTGGGGCAGTTCTTC.

This chain connects TRBV20-1 to TRBJ1-4; D is uncertain. V was cut by 3 bases and J by 6 bases, with 5 bases left in between. Germline V gene lookup returns CDR1 DFQATT and CDR2 SNEGSKA (reference sequence). This CDR3 region has 11 residues. As DNA, the CDR3 is TGCAGTGCTAGCCCGGATGAAAAACTGTTTTTT. It yields the protein CSASPDEKLFF.

V and J are TRBV27 and TRBJ2-3; TRBD2 matches 15 bases. From germline, CDR1 is MNHEY and CDR2 SMNVEV (reference sequence). V lost 6 bases, J lost 2 bases, and 18 bases stayed unmatched. The CDR3 spans 21 residues. As DNA, the CDR3 is TGTGCCAGCAGAGGGACTAGCGGGAGGTTCAACCTATGGAGTTACACAGATACGCAGTATTTT. Translated: CASRGTSGRFNLWSYTDTQYF.